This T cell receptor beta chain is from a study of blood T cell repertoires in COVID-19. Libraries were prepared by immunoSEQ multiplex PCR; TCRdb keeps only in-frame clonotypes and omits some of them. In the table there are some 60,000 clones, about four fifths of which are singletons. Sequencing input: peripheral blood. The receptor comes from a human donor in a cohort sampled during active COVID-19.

Here the CDR3 reads CASSDSNQPQHF. The DNA of the CDR3 is TGTGCCAGCAGTGACTCGAATCAGCCCCAGCATTTT. This chain connects TRBV2 to TRBJ1-5; D ambiguous. V lost 3 bases to trimming and J lost 4 bases, with 4 bases between them. Germline V gene lookup returns CDR1 SNHLY and CDR2 FYNNEI. This CDR3 has 12 residues.